This T cell receptor beta chain was found in a study of T cells after posttransplantation cyclophosphamide. The CDR3 contains 13 residues. Germline lookup yields CDR1 MNHEY and CDR2 SVGAGI. V was trimmed by 5 bases and J by 7 bases, leaving 12 bases between them. Sampled 1 year posttransplant, controls received myeloablative marrow transplants, methotrexate and a calcineurin inhibitor. The repertoire was sequenced with immunoSEQ multiplex PCR; TCRdb's copy has only in-frame clones and lacks some. Of approximately 10,000 clones detected, more than 70% appear once; the ten largest clones hold under 5.5%.

The source of this sequence is a male patient aged 45-60 years who received an allogeneic stem cell transplant from an unrelated donor, was CMV-positive, and had chronic GVHD only. Some T cells may be supplied by the graft donor. Sequencing was performed on PBMCs, taken roughly 460 days after allogeneic stem cell transplant with calcineurin inhibitor and methotrexate. This chain connects TRBV6-5 to TRBJ2-4, with D hard to call. Written as DNA, the CDR3 is TGTGCCAGCAGTCCCCGGTTCACTAACATTCAGTACTTC. Its translation: CASSPRFTNIQYF.